This T cell receptor beta chain stems from a study of blood T cell repertoires in COVID-19. J lost 7 bases, V lost 4 bases, and 7 bases had no gene match. CDR1 is WNHNN, CDR2 SYGVQD, per germline (reference sequence). CDR3 length: 15 residues. The repertoire was sequenced with immunoSEQ multiplex PCR; TCRdb's copy has only in-frame clones and lacks some. The repertoire holds more than 200,000 clones, with approximately 80% as singletons. This clone was found a few times. The receptor was derived from a man in his 60s with acute or convalescent COVID-19. The sample comprised peripheral blood. The chain recombines TRBV10-1 with TRBJ2-1; TRBD2 aligns across 10 bases. The CDR3 DNA follows: TGCGCCAGCAGTGCGGCTAGCGGGGGTAAGAATGAGCAGTTCTTC. Its protein product is CASSAASGGKNEQFF.